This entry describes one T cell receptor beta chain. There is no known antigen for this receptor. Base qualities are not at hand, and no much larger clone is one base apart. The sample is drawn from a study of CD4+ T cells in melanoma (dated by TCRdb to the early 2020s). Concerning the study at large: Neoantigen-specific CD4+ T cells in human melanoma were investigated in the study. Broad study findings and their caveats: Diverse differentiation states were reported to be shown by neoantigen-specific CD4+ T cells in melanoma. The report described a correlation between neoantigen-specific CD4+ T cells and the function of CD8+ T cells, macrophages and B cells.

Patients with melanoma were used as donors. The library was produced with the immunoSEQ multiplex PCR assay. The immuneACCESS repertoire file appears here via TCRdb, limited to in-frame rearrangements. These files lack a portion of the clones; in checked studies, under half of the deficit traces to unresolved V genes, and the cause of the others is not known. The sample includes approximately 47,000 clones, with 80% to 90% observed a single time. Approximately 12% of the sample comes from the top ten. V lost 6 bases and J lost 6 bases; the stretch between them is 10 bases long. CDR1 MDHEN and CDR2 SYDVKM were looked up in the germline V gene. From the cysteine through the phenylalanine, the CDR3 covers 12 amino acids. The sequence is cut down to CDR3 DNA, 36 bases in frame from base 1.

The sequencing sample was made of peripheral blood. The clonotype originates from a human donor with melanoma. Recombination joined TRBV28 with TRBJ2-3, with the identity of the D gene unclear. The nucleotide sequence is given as TGTGCCAGCAGCGAACTGGACGATACGCAGTATTTT. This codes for CASSELDDTQYF.